The T cell receptor beta chain described here comes from a study of blood T cell repertoires in COVID-19. V shed 5 bases and J shed 6 bases, with 11 bases lying between them. This CDR3 has 12 residues. Germline V CDR1 and CDR2: SGHVS, FQNEAQ. Clones were sequenced by immunoSEQ multiplex PCR, and TCRdb holds only the in-frame ones, with some missing. The data show some 110,000 clones, over 70% seen once. The sequencing sample was made of peripheral blood. The clonotype comes from a man between 45 and 60 years old with acute or convalescent COVID-19. The chain couples TRBV7-8 to TRBJ2-7; D is undetermined. CDR3 sequence: CASSQHPGEQYF. In DNA form, the CDR3 reads TGTGCCAGCAGCCAGCACCCGGGCGAGCAGTACTTC.